This TCR beta chain was identified in a study of cytomegalovirus exposure and HLA in healthy donors. J lost 15 bases, V lost 1 base, and 9 bases had no gene match. The CDR3 sequence is 14 residues long. CDR1 is LGHNA and CDR2 is YNFKEQ in the germline V gene. In the PCR, 60 Vbeta and 13 Jbeta primers were used. Profiled with immunoSEQ multiplex PCR; TCRdb holds only in-frame clones, not every one. Here the sample spans about 150,000 clones, 79% being singletons. This clone appeared a few times. The sequencing input was PBMCs. This chain joins TRBV4-2 and TRBJ2-1; 10 bases fit TRBD2. This clonotype originated in a man aged 50-59 years in good health and CMV-seropositive. The CDR3 is CASSQGVSGGPPFF. CDR3 DNA sequence: TGTGCCAGCAGCCAAGGGGTTAGCGGGGGGCCGCCGTTCTTC.